These 25 T cell receptor beta chains share one sample of origin, sequenced in a study of cytomegalovirus exposure and HLA in healthy donors. The PCR was carried out with 60 Vbeta primers and 13 Jbeta primers. Produced via immunoSEQ multiplex PCR; TCRdb's table is partial and in-frame only. Of roughly 100,000 clones in the sample, approximately 71% were seen once. Sequences were obtained from PBMCs. These receptors all come from a woman between 18 and 30 years old in good health and CMV-seropositive.

The CDR3 reads CAGTGGGSYEQYF. The CDR3 DNA sequence: TGTGCCGGAACAGGGGGAGGCTCCTACGAGCAGTACTTC. The chain combines TRBV30 with TRBJ2-7, with TRBD1 identical over 8 bases. Germline assignment: CDR1 GTSNPN and CDR2 SVGIG (reference sequence). V gave up 8 bases and J gave up 0 bases; unmatched junction bases: 6. The CDR3 consists of 13 residues.

The gene calls are TRBV28 and TRBJ2-5, with TRBD1 as a possible D gene (6 bases). V was pared by 6 bases and J by 1 base, with 21 bases between. The germline CDR1 and CDR2 sequences are MDHEN and SYDVKM. The CDR3 has 17 amino acids. The CDR3 sequence is CASSLPLETGLQETQYF. DNA for the CDR3: TGTGCCAGCAGCTTGCCCCTTGAGACAGGACTCCAAGAGACCCAGTACTTC.

The V and J genes are TRBV6-1 and TRBJ2-7; 7 nucleotides align to TRBD1. CDR1 and CDR2 (germline): MNHNS, SASEGT. This CDR3 comprises 15 residues. V lost 6 bases, J lost 1 base, and 9 bases stayed unmatched. The CDR3 is CASSETGLRSYEQYF. CDR3 DNA: TGTGCCAGCAGCGAGACAGGGTTAAGGTCCTACGAGCAGTACTTC.

This clone has only a few counts. V and J are TRBV4-1 and TRBJ2-1; D is possibly TRBD1 (5 bases). CDR1 and CDR2 from the germline V gene are MGHRA and YSYEKL. The germline V and J ends were trimmed by 2 bases and 6 bases, with 14 bases remaining between them. CDR3 length: 15 residues. The CDR3 here is CASSQITGAFNEQFF. For the CDR3, the DNA is TGCGCCAGCAGCCAAATAACAGGAGCCTTCAATGAGCAGTTCTTC.

The chain has TRBV27 and TRBJ2-7; D is uncertain. CDR3 length: 14 amino acids. The germline V gene encodes CDR1 MNHEY and CDR2 SMNVEV (reference sequence). V lost 5 bases, J lost 6 bases, and 17 bases lay in between. DNA for the CDR3: TGTGCCAGCAGTCCCACATATTACGTCCTCGAGCAGTACTTC. This gives the protein CASSPTYYVLEQYF.

The chain joins TRBV27 to TRBJ1-5; the match to TRBD1 covers 9 bases. Germline assignment: CDR1 MNHEY and CDR2 SMNVEV (reference sequence). The V gene end was trimmed by 7 bases and the J gene end by 1 base; junction bases not matched to a gene: 14. This CDR3 comprises 18 residues. The CDR3 DNA follows: TGTGCCAGCACCCATAAAGGACAGGGGCGAACCAGCAATCAGCCCCAGCATTTT. Protein sequence: CASTHKGQGRTSNQPQHF.

The chain has TRBV7-8 and TRBJ2-2, with 14 bases fitting TRBD2. The CDR3 runs to 16 residues. Germline CDR1 SGHVS, CDR2 FQNEAQ. The V and J ends lost 7 bases and 0 bases, in that order; junction bases with no gene match: 1. The CDR3 sequence: CASKTSGGANTGELFF. CDR3 sequence (DNA): TGTGCCAGCAAGACTAGCGGGGGGGCGAACACCGGGGAGCTGTTTTTT.

The sample holds one count of this clone. This chain connects TRBV4-3 to TRBJ2-4; D perhaps matches TRBD1 (7 bases). Deletions cut 0 bases from V and 8 bases from J, with 17 bases between. The CDR3 extends over 16 amino acids. CDR1 LGHNA and CDR2 YSLEER come from the germline V gene. The CDR3 is CASSQERGTRGYIQYF. The CDR3 bases are TGCGCCAGCAGCCAAGAACGGGGGACCAGGGGGTACATTCAGTACTTC.

This sequence joins TRBV27 and TRBJ2-2; 9 bases align to TRBD2. Germline trimming cut 8 bases from V and 3 bases from J; bases unmatched to any gene: 7. Germline CDR1 reads MNHEY; CDR2 reads SMNVEV (reference sequence). The CDR3 has 15 amino acids. Here the CDR3 reads CASQLSGRYTGELFF. The CDR3, as DNA: TGTGCCAGCCAACTTAGCGGGAGATACACCGGGGAGCTGTTTTTT.

The chain links TRBV7-6 to TRBJ1-4; 10 bases match TRBD1. The CDR3 totals 15 residues. Germline V gene data show CDR1 as SGHVS and CDR2 as FNYEAQ. V shed 3 bases and J 8 bases; nucleotides not matched to a gene: 6. CDR3 loop: CASSFTGTGVEKLFF. The CDR3 nucleotides read TGTGCCAGCAGCTTCACCGGGACAGGGGTGGAAAAACTGTTTTTT.

The rearrangement links TRBV2 to TRBJ1-1; no clear D gene. This CDR3 is built from 13 residues. CDR1 is SNHLY, CDR2 FYNNEI, per germline. The V and J ends lost 5 bases and 1 base respectively, with 8 bases between them. This CDR3 reads CASSLAENTEAFF. The CDR3, as DNA: TGTGCCAGCAGTTTGGCAGAGAACACTGAAGCTTTCTTT.

The V and J genes are TRBV5-1 and TRBJ2-5, with 7 bases that match TRBD1. The CDR3 contains 13 residues. CDR1 is SGHRS, CDR2 YFSETQ, per germline. V shed 3 bases, J shed 3 bases, and the junction held 2 bases outside the gene matches. In DNA form, the CDR3 reads TGCGCCAGCAGCTACACAGGGGAAGAGACCCAGTACTTC. It encodes CASSYTGEETQYF. The complete variable domain, with remaining parts taken from reference TRBV5-1 and TRBJ2-5, reads KAGVTQTPRYLIKTRGQQVTLSCSPISGHRSVSWYQQTPGQGLQFLFEYFSETQRNKGNFPGRFSGRQFSNSRSEMNVSTLELGDSALYLCASSYTGEETQYFGPGTRLLVL.

The V and J genes are TRBV10-1 and TRBJ2-2, with TRBD1 matching 7 bases. The CDR3 totals 14 residues. The ends lost 7 bases at V and 8 bases at J; junction bases unmatched: 10. From germline, CDR1 is WNHNN and CDR2 SYGVQD (reference sequence). The CDR3 bases are TGCGCCAGCAAGTTAACAGGGGTAGGTGGGGAGCTGTTTTTT. Translation gives CASKLTGVGGELFF.

V and J are TRBV4-1 and TRBJ2-1; TRBD2 matches 8 bases. CDR3 size: 15 residues. Germline V gene lookup returns CDR1 MGHRA and CDR2 YSYEKL. The junction had 4 bases not matched to a gene; V was cut back by 0 bases and J by 6 bases. The CDR3: CASSQEIAGSNEQFF. DNA of the CDR3: TGCGCCAGCAGCCAAGAAATAGCGGGATCCAATGAGCAGTTCTTC.

The rearrangement joins TRBV7-2 to TRBJ1-2, with D maybe TRBD1 (5 bases). Germline CDR1 is SGHTA and CDR2 is FQGNSA. The CDR3 covers 15 residues. V dropped 1 base and J dropped 5 bases, with 14 bases sitting between them. This CDR3 reads CASSLDQGRFYGYTF. The CDR3 DNA follows: TGTGCCAGCAGCTTAGATCAGGGTCGTTTTTATGGCTACACCTTC. Full variable domain (missing parts from reference TRBV7-2 and TRBJ1-2): GAGVSQSPSNKVTEKGKDVELRCDPISGHTALYWYRQSLGQGLEFLIYFQGNSAPDKSGLPSDRFSAERTGGSVSTLTIQRTQQEDSAVYLCASSLDQGRFYGYTFGSGTRLTVV.

The chain has TRBV7-2 and TRBJ1-2, with TRBD1 matching 7 bases. The CDR3 totals 13 residues. Per the germline V gene, CDR1 is SGHTA and CDR2 is FQGNSA. V shed 3 bases and J 5 bases; nucleotides not matched to a gene: 3. The chain's CDR3 is CASSFGTEYGYTF. CDR3 DNA sequence: TGTGCCAGCAGCTTTGGGACAGAGTATGGCTACACCTTC.

The V call is TRBV11-2, the J call TRBJ2-3; 12 nucleotides match TRBD2. Looked up from germline, CDR1 is SGHAT and CDR2 is FQNNGV. CDR3 size: 16 residues. Trimming cost V 5 bases and J 4 bases; bases outside gene matches: 7. CDR3 nucleotides: TGTGCCAGCAGCACCCTAGCGGGGGGGCTTTCAGATACGCAGTATTTT. Its translation: CASSTLAGGLSDTQYF.

This chain links TRBV2 with TRBJ2-4, with 12 bases matching TRBD1. Germline V gene lookup returns CDR1 SNHLY and CDR2 FYNNEI. This CDR3 comprises 19 residues. After removal of 4 bases from V and 0 bases from J, the junction contained 10 bases not matched to a gene. In DNA, the CDR3 is TGTGCCAGCAGTGGAACCGGGACAGGGGGCAGAATAGCCAAAAACATTCAGTACTTC. The encoded protein is CASSGTGTGGRIAKNIQYF.

DNA of the CDR3: TGTGCCAGCGGGGGGGATACGCAGTATTTT. This encodes CASGGDTQYF. J is TRBJ2-3 and V is TRBV27; D is possibly TRBD2 (6 bases). Germline CDR1 and CDR2: MNHEY and SMNVEV (reference sequence). V dropped 8 bases and J dropped 6 bases, with 6 bases sitting between them. This CDR3 has 10 residues.

The V gene is TRBV19, the J gene TRBJ2-2, with TRBD1 matching 9 bases. Germline assignment: CDR1 LNHDA and CDR2 SQIVND (reference sequence). The junction had 2 bases not matched to a gene; V was cut back by 3 bases and J by 6 bases. This CDR3 comprises 14 residues. The CDR3 coding sequence is TGTGCCAGTAGTATGGACAGGGGAGCCGGGGAGCTGTTTTTT. Translating gives CASSMDRGAGELFF.

V is TRBV19 and J is TRBJ2-7, with 7 bases that match TRBD1. With V trimmed by 5 bases and J by 5 bases, 9 bases remained unmatched. The CDR3 runs to 14 residues. Germline loops: CDR1 LNHDA, CDR2 SQIVND (reference sequence). DNA of the CDR3: TGTGCCAGTAGTCTAACAGGGGTTTCGAACGAGCAGTACTTC. Translating it yields CASSLTGVSNEQYF.

The V gene is TRBV10-1, the J gene TRBJ1-2, with D perhaps matching TRBD1 (5 bases). The CDR3 is made up of 12 amino acids. Germline V gives CDR1 WNHNN, CDR2 SYGVQD (reference sequence). V lost 4 bases and J lost 14, with 17 bases in between. The CDR3 loop reads CASSVDSPPETF. DNA of the CDR3: TGCGCCAGCAGTGTAGACAGCCCCCCGGAAACCTTC.

The table lists this clone with a few counts. V usage is TRBV27 and J usage is TRBJ2-1; TRBD2 aligns across 12 bases. The CDR3 is made up of 19 amino acids. Per germline, CDR1 MNHEY and CDR2 SMNVEV (reference sequence). J gave up 9 bases and V 1 base, and 16 bases lay outside the gene matches. CDR3 nucleotide sequence: TGTGCCAGCAGTTTATTTCCCGGAAAGACTAGCGGGAGTTGGGTTGAGCAGTTCTTC. Protein sequence: CASSLFPGKTSGSWVEQFF.

The count of this clone is one. The V and J genes are TRBV7-8 and TRBJ2-7; possible D gene TRBD2, 5 bases. Trimming shortened V by 2 bases and J by 1 base, and 21 bases separated the two germline ends. Germline V gives CDR1 SGHVS, CDR2 FQNEAQ. The CDR3 covers 18 residues. In DNA form, the CDR3 reads TGTGCCAGCAGCTTATCAGGCCAGGACTTGCTAGGGTCCTACGAGCAGTACTTC. Translated: CASSLSGQDLLGSYEQYF.

This sequence joins TRBV4-1 and TRBJ2-5, with 14 bases matching TRBD2. Germline trimming cut 1 base from V and 5 bases from J; bases unmatched to any gene: 3. Germline V gene sequence: CDR1 MGHRA, CDR2 YSYEKL. This CDR3 region has 16 residues. CDR3 DNA sequence: TGCGCCAGCAGCCAAGGACTAGCGGGAGGGACGGAGACCCAGTACTTC. Protein product: CASSQGLAGGTETQYF.